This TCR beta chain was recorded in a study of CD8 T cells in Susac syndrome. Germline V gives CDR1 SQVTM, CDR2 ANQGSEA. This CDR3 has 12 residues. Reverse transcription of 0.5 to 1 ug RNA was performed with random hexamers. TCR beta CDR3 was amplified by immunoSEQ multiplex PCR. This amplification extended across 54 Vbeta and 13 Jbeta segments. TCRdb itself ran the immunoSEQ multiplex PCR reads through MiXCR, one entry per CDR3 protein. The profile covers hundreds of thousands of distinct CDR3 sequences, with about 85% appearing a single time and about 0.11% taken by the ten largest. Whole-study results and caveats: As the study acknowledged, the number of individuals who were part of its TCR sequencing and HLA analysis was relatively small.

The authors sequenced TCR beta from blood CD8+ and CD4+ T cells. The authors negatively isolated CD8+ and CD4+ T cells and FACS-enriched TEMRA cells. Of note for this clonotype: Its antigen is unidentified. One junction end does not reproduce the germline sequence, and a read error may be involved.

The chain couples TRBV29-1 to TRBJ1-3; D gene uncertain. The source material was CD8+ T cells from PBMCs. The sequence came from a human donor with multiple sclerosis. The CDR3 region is CSVPGSGNTIYF. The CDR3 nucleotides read TGCAGCGTTCCGGGCTCTGGAAACACTATATATTTT.